This T cell receptor (beta chain) was captured by sequencing in a study of shared T cell receptors in the human thymus. Between the trimmed V and J ends, which lost 7 bases and 4 bases, there was a span of 20 bases. Germline CDR1 is SQVTM and CDR2 is ANQGSEA. The CDR3 has 14 amino acids. Clones were sequenced by immunoSEQ multiplex PCR, and TCRdb holds only the in-frame ones, with some missing. The top ten clones hold more than 0.01% of a sample with 450,000 to 650,000 clones, about 80% of them seen once. The sample was also linked to a second study, of human thymus T cells. From that report: The donor group consisted of healthy Finnish infants who were having corrective surgery for congenital heart defects. Blood and thymic repertoires both appeared biased in V and J gene usage.

The receptor was derived from a boy under three years old with a congenital heart defect. The specimen was thymocytes. The chain recombines TRBV29-1 with TRBJ2-7; D possibly corresponds to TRBD2 (6 bases). The DNA for the CDR3 is TGCAGCGCCCGGCGGGGCCCTTCAGTTTACGAGCAGTACTTC. This gives the protein CSARRGPSVYEQYF.